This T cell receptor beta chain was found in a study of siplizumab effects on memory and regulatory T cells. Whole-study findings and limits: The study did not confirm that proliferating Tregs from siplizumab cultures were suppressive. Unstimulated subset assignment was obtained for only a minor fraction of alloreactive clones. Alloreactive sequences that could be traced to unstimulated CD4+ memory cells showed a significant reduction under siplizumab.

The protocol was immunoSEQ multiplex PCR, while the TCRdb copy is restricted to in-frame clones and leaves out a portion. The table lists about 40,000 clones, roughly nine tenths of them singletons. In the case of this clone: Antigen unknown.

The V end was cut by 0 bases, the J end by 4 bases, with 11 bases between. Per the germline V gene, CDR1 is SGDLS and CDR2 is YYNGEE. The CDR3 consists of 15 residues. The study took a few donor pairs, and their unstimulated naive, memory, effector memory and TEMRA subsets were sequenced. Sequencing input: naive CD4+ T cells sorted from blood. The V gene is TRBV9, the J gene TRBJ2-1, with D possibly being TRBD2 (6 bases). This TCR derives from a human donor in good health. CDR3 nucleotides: TGTGCCAGCAGCGTAGCCGGTGGGGGGTACAATGAGCAGTTCTTC. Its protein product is CASSVAGGGYNEQFF.